The present T cell receptor (beta chain) was sequenced within a study of T-cell memory formation after mild COVID-19. Notes on the study in general: Some SARS-CoV-2-responding clones were already detected in memory before infection. For contracting clones, CD4+ ones sat mainly in CM and EM, CD8+ in EMRA.

The table lists this clonotype with a few counts. Its antigen is unknown. Sample barcodes and UMIs were carried by the TCR alpha and TCR beta cDNA libraries that 5'RACE generated with constant-segment primers. TCRdb called the 5' RACE reads again in MiXCR, with one record for every CDR3 protein. The sample contains 120,000 or so distinct CDR3 sequences, about a sixth of which appear only once. Germline CDR1 reads SGHRS; CDR2 reads YFSETQ. This CDR3 contains 16 residues. J was trimmed by 5 bases and V by 2 bases; bases with no gene match: 8. This sequence was found in a young man who had mild COVID-19 (a few samples of this study predate the infection). Cell type and time point are not known. The specimen was PBMCs or a T cell subset sorted from them (not recorded which). The V and J genes are TRBV5-1 and TRBJ2-5, with 11 bases that match TRBD1. CDR3 residues: CASSFFGQGAEETQYF. The CDR3 region has the DNA TGCGCCAGCAGCTTTTTCGGACAGGGGGCCGAGGAGACCCAGTACTTC.